The next 10 T cell receptor beta chains were all read from a single sample in a study of T cell repertoires in cytomegalovirus infection. The antigens these receptors bind are not known. MiXCR, applied by TCRdb to the reads, yields one record per CDR3 protein. The table has over 95,000 distinct CDR3 sequences, 30% to 35% seen once. The specimen was CD8+ T cells from cultured PBMCs, collected from culture after CMV antigen stimulation. These receptor sequences come from a human donor in good health (CMV status not recorded). Some clones in this sample may be carry-over from other donors' samples.

The CDR3 nucleotides read TGTGCCAGCAGAAAGACTGAGGGGATCACCTACAATGAGCAGTTCTTC. Translation: CASRKTEGITYNEQFF. The chain is built from TRBV6-1 and TRBJ2-1; D is perhaps TRBD1 or TRBD2 (5 bases each). The CDR3 has 16 amino acids. Germline V gene data show CDR1 as MNHNS and CDR2 as SASEGT. V was cut by 6 bases and J by 2 bases, with 17 bases left in between.

The chain has TRBV7-3 and TRBJ2-5; no firm D call. Germline values: CDR1 SGHTA, CDR2 FQGTGA. This CDR3 comprises 15 residues. Trimming pared 2 bases from V and 4 bases from J, leaving 14 bases between. In DNA, the CDR3 is TGTGCCAGCAGCTTAGGTTCTGGGTTAGCAGAGACCCAGTACTTC. Protein: CASSLGSGLAETQYF.

This clonotype was counted only a few times. The chain carries TRBV7-8 and TRBJ2-7, with a tentative D call TRBD1 (6 bases). V gave up 4 bases and J gave up 3 bases, with 13 bases separating them. Germline values: CDR1 SGHVS, CDR2 FQNEAQ. The CDR3 contains 14 residues. Here the CDR3 DNA reads TGTGCCAGCAGCTCAATGGGGGCGGTCTACGAGCAGTACTTC. Protein sequence: CASSSMGAVYEQYF.

In regard to this clonotype: Since a much larger clone is just one base distant, this may be a read error. The genes are TRBV7-2 and TRBJ1-3; unclear D gene. Looked up from germline, CDR1 is SGHTA and CDR2 is FQGNSA. Deletions cut 1 base from V and 0 bases from J, with 10 bases between. This CDR3 is built from 16 residues. CDR3 protein: CASSLDRISSGNTIYF. CDR3 in DNA: TGTGCCAGCAGCTTAGACAGAATAAGCTCTGGAAACACCATATATTTT. The full variable domain, its missing parts supplied by reference TRBV7-2 and TRBJ1-3, is GAGVSQSPSNKVTEKGKDVELRCDPISGHTALYWYRQSLGQGLEFLIYFQGNSAPDKSGLPSDRFSAERTGGSVSTLTIQRTQQEDSAVYLCASSLDRISSGNTIYFGEGSWLTVV.

This clonotype came up a few times. The V call is TRBV6-2 or TRBV6-3, the J call TRBJ2-7, with D perhaps TRBD1 (5 bases). V lost 6 bases, J lost 3 bases, and 33 bases lay in between. CDR1 is MNHEY, CDR2 SVGEGT, per germline. The CDR3 is 20 amino acids. The DNA for the CDR3 is TGTGCCAGCAGGGGCAACCGGATCCAGGGTGCCGACTCCAGAAACTACGAGCAGTACTTC. It yields the protein CASRGNRIQGADSRNYEQYF.

V is TRBV2 and J is TRBJ1-2; a weak D match, TRBD1 (5 bases). V shed 0 bases and J shed 2 bases, with 7 bases lying between them. Germline-derived CDR1 and CDR2 are SNHLY and FYNNEI. The CDR3 is 14 amino acids. In DNA, the CDR3 is TGTGCCAGCAGTGAAGCGGGGACGAACTATGGCTACACCTTC. Translation gives CASSEAGTNYGYTF.

The J gene is TRBJ2-1, the V gene TRBV6-2 or TRBV6-3; 7 nucleotides line up with TRBD1. Germline V gene data show CDR1 as MNHEY and CDR2 as SVGEGT. Germline trimming cut 2 bases from V and 4 bases from J; bases unmatched to any gene: 8. This CDR3 region has 16 residues. The CDR3 protein is CASSYRGQNAYNEQFF. CDR3 bases: TGTGCCAGCAGTTACAGGGGACAGAACGCTTACAATGAGCAGTTCTTC.

This rearrangement joins TRBV7-1 to TRBJ1-1; D uncertain. TRBV7-1 is recorded as an ORF, its role being uncertain. V was trimmed by 6 bases and J by 8 bases, leaving 13 bases between them. This CDR3 has 12 residues. The CDR3 region is CASSHVMFEAFF. CDR3 bases: TGTGCCAGCAGTCACGTTATGTTCGAAGCTTTCTTT.

This clonotype was detected only a few times. V gene TRBV12-3 or TRBV12-4 combines with J gene TRBJ2-1; D is unresolved. The CDR3 totals 13 residues. V lost 8 bases to trimming and J lost 10 bases, with 18 bases between them. As DNA, the CDR3 is TGTGCCAGCGGAATCCGGTTGGAATGGGAGCAGTTCTTC. Its translation is CASGIRLEWEQFF.

V and J are TRBV28 and TRBJ2-1; 7 bases fit TRBD2. The length of the CDR3 is 15 residues. Germline values: CDR1 MDHEN, CDR2 SYDVKM. V shed 7 bases and J 4 bases; nucleotides not matched to a gene: 10. CDR3 bases: TGTGCCAGCACCTTAAGCGGGGTGATTTACAATGAGCAGTTCTTC. Amino acid sequence: CASTLSGVIYNEQFF.